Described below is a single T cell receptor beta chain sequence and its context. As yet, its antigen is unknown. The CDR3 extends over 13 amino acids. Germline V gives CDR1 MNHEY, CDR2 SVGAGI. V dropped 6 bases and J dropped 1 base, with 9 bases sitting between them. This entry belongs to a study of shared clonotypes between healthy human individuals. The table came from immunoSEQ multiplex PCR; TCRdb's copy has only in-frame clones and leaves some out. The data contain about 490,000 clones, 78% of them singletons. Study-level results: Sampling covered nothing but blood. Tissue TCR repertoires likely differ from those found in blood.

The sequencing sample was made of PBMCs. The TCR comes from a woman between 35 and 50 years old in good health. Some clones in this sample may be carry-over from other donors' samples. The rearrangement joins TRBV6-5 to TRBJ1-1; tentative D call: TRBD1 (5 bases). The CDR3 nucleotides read TGTGCCAGCAGGGTAGGGGAGAACACTGAAGCTTTCTTT. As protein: CASRVGENTEAFF.